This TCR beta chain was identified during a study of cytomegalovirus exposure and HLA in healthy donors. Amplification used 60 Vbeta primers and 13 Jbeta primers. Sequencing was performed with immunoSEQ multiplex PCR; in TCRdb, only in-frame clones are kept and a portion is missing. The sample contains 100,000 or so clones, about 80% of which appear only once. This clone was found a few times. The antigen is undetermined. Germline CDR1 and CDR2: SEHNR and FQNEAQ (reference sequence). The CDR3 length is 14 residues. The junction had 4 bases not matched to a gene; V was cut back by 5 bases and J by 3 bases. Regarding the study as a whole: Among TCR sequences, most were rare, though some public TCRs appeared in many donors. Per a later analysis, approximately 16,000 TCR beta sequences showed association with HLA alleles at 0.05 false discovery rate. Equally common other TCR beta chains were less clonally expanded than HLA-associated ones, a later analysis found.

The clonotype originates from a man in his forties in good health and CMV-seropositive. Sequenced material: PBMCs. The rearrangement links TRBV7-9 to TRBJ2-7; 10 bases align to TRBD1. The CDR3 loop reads CASSPGTGDYEQYF. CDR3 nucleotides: TGTGCCAGCAGCCCCGGGACAGGGGACTACGAGCAGTACTTC.